A single sample gave rise to the 32 T cell receptor beta chains below, sequenced in a study of blood T cell repertoires in COVID-19. Profiling relied on immunoSEQ multiplex PCR, and the TCRdb table lists in-frame clones only, not all of them. The table records 250,000 to 350,000 clones, about 91% of them present only once. Source material: PBMCs or T cells enriched from blood (not recorded which). These receptors all come from a woman between 18 and 29 years old who had recovered from COVID-19.

J is TRBJ2-1 and V is TRBV4-3; the D gene is possibly TRBD2 (5 bases). V was cut by 5 bases and J by 9 bases, with 17 bases left in between. The CDR3 covers 14 residues. CDR1 is LGHNA and CDR2 is YSLEER in the germline V gene. CDR3 sequence reads: CASSGLAGFGEQFF. The CDR3 DNA reads as TGCGCCAGCAGCGGGCTAGCAGGATTTGGTGAGCAGTTCTTC.

V is TRBV28 and J is TRBJ1-1; D unclear. This CDR3 region has 11 residues. Between the trimmed V and J ends, which lost 4 bases and 3 bases, there was a span of 3 bases. Germline assignment: CDR1 MDHEN and CDR2 SYDVKM. This CDR3 is CASSWHTEAFF. DNA for the CDR3: TGTGCCAGCAGTTGGCACACTGAAGCTTTCTTT.

The genes are TRBV7-3 and TRBJ1-2, with D unresolved. The CDR3 contains 15 residues. Germline-derived CDR1 and CDR2 are SGHTA and FQGTGA. Trimming removed 2 bases at V and 8 bases at J, with 18 bases between. CDR3 sequence reads: CASSLDAPTSSGYTF. In nucleotides, the CDR3 is TGTGCCAGCAGCTTAGACGCTCCGACATCGTCGGGCTACACCTTC.

The rearrangement joins TRBV7-3 to TRBJ2-7; 8 nucleotides align to TRBD2. Germline CDR1 SGHTA, CDR2 FQGTGA. The length of the CDR3 is 15 residues. V trimming: 2 bases; J trimming: 0 bases; junction bases outside the gene matches: 3. DNA for the CDR3: TGTGCCAGCAGCTTAGGCGGGGGGAACTCCTACGAGCAGTACTTC. Amino acids: CASSLGGGNSYEQYF.

Only one count was recorded for this clone. This chain connects TRBV5-1 to TRBJ1-4; TRBD1 matches 7 bases. Germline V CDR1 and CDR2: SGHRS, YFSETQ. V shed 3 bases and J 12 bases; nucleotides not matched to a gene: 8. The CDR3 contains 13 residues. CDR3 coding DNA: TGCGCCAGCAGCTCCACGGTTGGACAGGAACTGTTTTTT. This translates into CASSSTVGQELFF.

The chain's CDR3 is CASSLSGSGSPTLTYEQYF. The CDR3, as DNA: TGTGCCAGCAGCTTATCGGGTAGCGGGAGCCCAACCCTCACCTACGAGCAGTACTTC. This chain joins TRBV7-2 and TRBJ2-7, with 9 bases identical to TRBD2. The junction had 16 bases not matched to a gene; V was cut back by 2 bases and J by 2 bases. Germline V lookup: CDR1 SGHTA, CDR2 FQGNSA. There are 19 residues in the CDR3.

The CDR3 region has the DNA TGCGCCAGCAGCTTGGGGCTTGAGACCCAGTACTTC. Amino acid sequence: CASSLGLETQYF. The chain carries TRBV5-1 and TRBJ2-5; no firm D call. Germline CDR1 SGHRS, CDR2 YFSETQ. V lost 0 bases and J lost 5, with 5 bases in between. The CDR3 has 12 residues.

J is TRBJ1-1 and V is TRBV28, with D perhaps matching TRBD1 (5 bases). The CDR3 is 14 residues long. Trimming pared 3 bases from V and 6 bases from J, leaving 14 bases between. Per germline, CDR1 MDHEN and CDR2 SYDVKM. This CDR3 is CASSFRQSTAEAFF. DNA for the CDR3: TGTGCCAGCAGTTTTCGACAGTCAACGGCTGAAGCTTTCTTT.

The chain is built from TRBV7-8 and TRBJ1-5; 9 bases align to TRBD1. The length of the CDR3 is 18 residues. The junction had 7 bases not matched to a gene; V was cut back by 1 base and J by 0 bases. Germline values: CDR1 SGHVS, CDR2 FQNEAQ. The CDR3 bases are TGTGCCAGCAGCTTAGGTCCCGGACAGGGGATTAGCAATCAGCCCCAGCATTTT. Encoded protein: CASSLGPGQGISNQPQHF.

The chain is built from TRBV7-9 and TRBJ2-1; 9 bases are shared with TRBD2. Looked up from germline, CDR1 is SEHNR and CDR2 is FQNEAQ (reference sequence). The CDR3 consists of 17 residues. With V trimmed by 1 base and J by 0 bases, 4 bases remained unmatched. In DNA, the CDR3 is TGTGCCAGCAGCTTAGGACTAGCGGCGGACTCCTACAATGAGCAGTTCTTC. This translates into CASSLGLAADSYNEQFF.

Worth noting for this clone: At the DNA level, this CDR3 is encoded by other sequences in the same sample as well. V and J are TRBV29-1 and TRBJ1-1; a weak D match, TRBD1 (6 bases). The V end was cut by 5 bases, the J end by 1 base, with 8 bases between. The CDR3 spans 12 residues. Germline lookup yields CDR1 SQVTM and CDR2 ANQGSEA. CDR3: CSVPTGNTEAFF. The CDR3 DNA is TGCAGCGTTCCGACAGGGAACACTGAAGCTTTCTTT. Full variable domain (rest looked up from reference TRBV29-1 and TRBJ1-1): SAVISQKPSRDICQRGTSLTIQCQVDSQVTMMFWYRQQPGQSLTLIATANQGSEATYESGFVIDKFPISRPNLTFSTLTVSNMSPEDSSIYLCSVPTGNTEAFFGQGTRLTVV.

The J gene is TRBJ2-1, the V gene TRBV6-5, with 7 bases aligning to TRBD1. Trimming took 5 bases from V and 4 from J; bases not matched to a gene: 5. The CDR3 is 14 residues long. Germline-derived CDR1 and CDR2 are MNHEY and SVGAGI. The DNA of the CDR3 is TGTGCCAGCAGTCCGACAGGGAGATACAATGAGCAGTTCTTC. This encodes CASSPTGRYNEQFF.

V and J are TRBV28 and TRBJ1-6, with 8 positions matching TRBD1. The ends lost 2 bases at V and 5 bases at J; junction bases unmatched: 2. This CDR3 has 15 amino acids. In germline, CDR1 is MDHEN, CDR2 SYDVKM. The CDR3 nucleotides read TGTGCCAGCAGTTTAACAGGGGGAAATAATTCACCCCTCCACTTT. It encodes CASSLTGGNNSPLHF. Full variable domain (missing parts from reference TRBV28 and TRBJ1-6): DVKVTQSSRYLVKRTGEKVFLECVQDMDHENMFWYRQDPGLGLRLIYFSYDVKMKEKGDIPEGYSVSREKKERFSLILESASTNQTSMYLCASSLTGGNNSPLHFGNGTRLTVT.

The genes are TRBV6-2 or TRBV6-3 and TRBJ2-3; D remains ambiguous. Germline assignment: CDR1 MNHEY and CDR2 SVGEGT. V gave up 4 bases and J gave up 6 bases, with 8 bases separating them. The CDR3 is 12 residues long. This chain's CDR3 is CASSSQLDTQYF. The CDR3 bases are TGTGCCAGCAGTTCCCAGTTGGATACGCAGTATTTT.

The V call is TRBV5-1, the J call TRBJ1-2, with D tentatively TRBD1 (5 bases). CDR3 size: 15 residues. The V gene's germline CDR1 is SGHRS and CDR2 YFSETQ. Trimming left V 0 bases short and J 2 bases short, with 11 bases between. CDR3 protein: CASSLDFRQNYGYTF. CDR3 bases: TGCGCCAGCAGCTTGGATTTTAGACAGAACTATGGCTACACCTTC.

The chain has TRBV28 and TRBJ1-1; 8 nucleotides match TRBD1. Germline assignment: CDR1 MDHEN and CDR2 SYDVKM. V shed 8 bases, J shed 2 bases, and the junction held 10 bases outside the gene matches. This CDR3 has 15 residues. The CDR3 sequence is CASLWSGTGNTEAFF. DNA of the CDR3: TGTGCCAGCCTTTGGTCCGGGACAGGTAACACTGAAGCTTTCTTT.

V and J are TRBV6-4 and TRBJ1-4, with 8 nucleotides matching TRBD1. CDR1 and CDR2 (germline): MRHNA, SNTAGT. The V segment lost 0 bases and the J segment 3 bases; nucleotides outside the gene matches: 3. There are 16 residues in the CDR3. CDR3 DNA sequence: TGTGCCAGCAGTGACTCAATACAGGGGGCTAATGAAAAACTGTTTTTT. This codes for CASSDSIQGANEKLFF.

The gene calls are TRBV7-9 and TRBJ1-1, with TRBD1 matching 8 bases. V gave up 7 bases and J gave up 3 bases; unmatched junction bases: 7. Looked up from germline, CDR1 is SEHNR and CDR2 is FQNEAQ (reference sequence). The length of the CDR3 is 14 residues. CDR3 region: CASISQGADTEAFF. The CDR3 nucleotides read TGTGCCAGCATTTCTCAGGGGGCAGACACTGAAGCTTTCTTT.

CDR3 protein: CASSFPAGTSSSTDTQYF. The CDR3, as DNA: TGTGCCAGCAGCTTCCCAGCCGGGACTAGCAGTAGCACAGATACGCAGTATTTT. The chain couples TRBV7-2 to TRBJ2-3; 9 bases align to TRBD2. Trimming at V came to 3 bases and at J to 0 bases, leaving 10 bases not matched to a gene. Germline assignment: CDR1 SGHTA and CDR2 FQGNSA. The CDR3 runs 18 residues. The complete variable domain, with remaining parts taken from reference TRBV7-2 and TRBJ2-3, reads GAGVSQSPSNKVTEKGKDVELRCDPISGHTALYWYRQSLGQGLEFLIYFQGNSAPDKSGLPSDRFSAERTGGSVSTLTIQRTQQEDSAVYLCASSFPAGTSSSTDTQYFGPGTRLTVL.

V is TRBV9 and J is TRBJ1-3, with a possible D match to TRBD1 (5 bases). The CDR3 is 16 residues long. V was cut by 4 bases and J by 1 base, with 15 bases left in between. Germline-derived CDR1 and CDR2 are SGDLS and YYNGEE. DNA for the CDR3: TGTGCCAGCAGCCAATCGGGGGGAGTATCTGGAAACACCATATATTTT. It translates to CASSQSGGVSGNTIYF.

This clone was counted only a few times. Other DNA sequences in the sample encode the same CDR3. The chain has TRBV7-8 and TRBJ1-1, with D possibly matching TRBD1 (5 bases). Germline V gives CDR1 SGHVS, CDR2 FQNEAQ. Between the trimmed V and J ends, which lost 3 bases and 1 base, there was a span of 6 bases. CDR3 length: 13 residues. CDR3 sequence: CASSFTGNTEAFF. Written as DNA, the CDR3 is TGTGCCAGCAGCTTTACAGGGAACACTGAAGCTTTCTTT. Drawing the rest from reference TRBV7-8 and TRBJ1-1, the complete variable domain is GAGVSQSPRYKVAKRGQDVALRCDPISGHVSLFWYQQALGQGPEFLTYFQNEAQLDKSGLPSDRFFAERPEGSVSTLKIQRTQQEDSAVYLCASSFTGNTEAFFGQGTRLTVV.

The chain uses TRBV14 and TRBJ1-1; D may be TRBD1 (5 bases). Germline lookup yields CDR1 SGHDN and CDR2 FVKESK. The CDR3 runs to 14 residues. V lost 4 bases to trimming and J lost 0 bases, with 9 bases between them. CDR3 amino acids: CASSPWGLNTEAFF. The DNA for the CDR3 is TGTGCCAGCAGCCCATGGGGCCTGAACACTGAAGCTTTCTTT.

The chain has TRBV10-3 and TRBJ2-7; 7 nucleotides match TRBD1. The CDR3 is 16 residues long. V trimming: 0 bases; J trimming: 4 bases; junction bases outside the gene matches: 9. In germline, CDR1 is ENHRY, CDR2 SYGVKD. Here the CDR3 DNA reads TGTGCCATCAGTGAGTCTGGGACAGCCGAAGGGTACGAGCAGTACTTC. As protein: CAISESGTAEGYEQYF.

The V gene is TRBV29-1, the J gene TRBJ1-1; 7 nucleotides agree with TRBD1. CDR3 length: 13 residues. The V segment lost 7 bases and the J segment 1 base; nucleotides outside the gene matches: 6. CDR1 SQVTM and CDR2 ANQGSEA come from the germline V gene. CDR3 nucleotides: TGCAGCGCAAGTCAGGGGGGGAACACTGAAGCTTTCTTT. It translates to CSASQGGNTEAFF.

CDR3 amino acids: CASSFTSGGPQETQYF. The DNA of the CDR3 is TGTGCCAGCAGCTTTACAAGCGGGGGGCCTCAAGAGACCCAGTACTTC. The chain uses TRBV7-2 and TRBJ2-5, with 9 bases lining up with TRBD2. The CDR3 contains 16 residues. Germline CDR1 and CDR2: SGHTA and FQGNSA. V was clipped by 3 bases and J by 2 bases; unmatched bases: 7.

V is TRBV27 and J is TRBJ1-5; 8 bases agree with TRBD1. CDR3 length equals 17 residues. From germline, CDR1 is MNHEY and CDR2 SMNVEV (reference sequence). With V trimmed by 6 bases and J by 7 bases, 17 bases remained unmatched. The CDR3 DNA reads as TGTGCCAGCAGCCTTACGGGGGTGGCAGGGGGCGAACAGCCCCAGCATTTT. Its translation: CASSLTGVAGGEQPQHF.

CDR3 coding DNA: TGTGCCACCAGCATAACAGGTGAAGCTTTCTTT. Translating gives CATSITGEAFF. This chain links TRBV15 with TRBJ1-1; tentatively, D is TRBD1 (5 bases). CDR1 and CDR2 from the germline V gene are LNHNV and YYDKDF (reference sequence). The length of the CDR3 is 11 residues. Trimming took 4 bases from V and 7 from J, leaving 7 bases between them.

The chain uses TRBV4-1 and TRBJ2-2; 10 nucleotides align to TRBD2. This CDR3 is 17 amino acids long. Germline lookup yields CDR1 MGHRA and CDR2 YSYEKL. With 7 bases clipped from V and 1 base from J, the junction kept 9 bases outside the gene matches. In DNA form, the CDR3 reads TGCGCCAGCAACTCTCCAGCGGGAGGGTTGAACACCGGGGAGCTGTTTTTT. This translates into CASNSPAGGLNTGELFF.

J is TRBJ2-1 and V is TRBV9; tentatively, D is TRBD2 (6 bases). This CDR3 has 17 residues. Germline V gene data show CDR1 as SGDLS and CDR2 as YYNGEE. The V and J ends lost 7 bases and 0 bases respectively, with 20 bases between them. The CDR3 region is CASPVGLLAISYNEQFF. CDR3 DNA sequence: TGTGCCAGCCCGGTAGGTCTTCTAGCGATCTCCTACAATGAGCAGTTCTTC.

V gene TRBV30 combines with J gene TRBJ1-1; TRBD1 aligns across 7 bases. CDR3 length: 12 amino acids. V shed 5 bases and J 0 bases; nucleotides not matched to a gene: 0. Per the germline V gene, CDR1 is GTSNPN and CDR2 is SVGIG (reference sequence). DNA for the CDR3: TGTGCCTGGCAGGGGGTGAACACTGAAGCTTTCTTT. Its translation: CAWQGVNTEAFF.

The rearrangement joins TRBV2 to TRBJ2-7; no definite D call. Per the germline V gene, CDR1 is SNHLY and CDR2 is FYNNEI. The V end lost 4 bases, the J end lost 7 bases, and 14 bases lay between the germline ends. The CDR3 has 13 residues. CDR3 sequence reads: CASSGQALGEQYF. CDR3 sequence (DNA): TGTGCCAGCAGTGGTCAAGCACTCGGGGAGCAGTACTTC.

V usage is TRBV19 and J usage is TRBJ2-1, with 14 positions matching TRBD2. Germline trimming cut 3 bases from V and 10 bases from J; bases unmatched to any gene: 5. Germline CDR1 and CDR2: LNHDA and SQIVND (reference sequence). The CDR3 is made up of 15 amino acids. The CDR3 region has the DNA TGTGCCAGTAGTATCGGGACTAGCGGGAGTCGCGAGCAGTTCTTC. Amino acid sequence: CASSIGTSGSREQFF. The full variable domain, its missing parts supplied by reference TRBV19 and TRBJ2-1, is DGGITQSPKYLFRKEGQNVTLSCEQNLNHDAMYWYRQDPGQGLRLIYYSQIVNDFQKGDIAEGYSVSREKKESFPLTVTSAQKNPTAFYLCASSIGTSGSREQFFGPGTRLTVL.